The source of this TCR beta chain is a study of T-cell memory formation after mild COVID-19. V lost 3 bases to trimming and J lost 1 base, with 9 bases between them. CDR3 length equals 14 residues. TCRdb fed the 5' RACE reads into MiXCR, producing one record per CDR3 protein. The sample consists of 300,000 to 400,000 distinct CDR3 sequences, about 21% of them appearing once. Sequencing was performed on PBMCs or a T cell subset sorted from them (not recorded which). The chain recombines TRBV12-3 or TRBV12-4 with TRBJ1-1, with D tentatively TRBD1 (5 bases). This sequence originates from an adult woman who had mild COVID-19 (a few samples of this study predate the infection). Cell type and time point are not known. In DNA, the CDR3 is TGTGCCAGCAGTTTGAATGGGGCGAACACTGAAGCTTTCTTT. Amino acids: CASSLNGANTEAFF.